The 7 T cell receptor beta chains reported below all come from one sample, sequenced in a study of T cell repertoires in cytomegalovirus infection. These TCRs are of unknown antigen specificity. TCRdb re-called the reads with MiXCR, one entry per CDR3 protein. This table has about 920,000 distinct CDR3 sequences, around 29% appearing once. This specimen was cultured CD8+ T cells from PBMCs, taken from culture after CMV antigen stimulation. The origin of the receptors is a human donor in good health (CMV status not recorded). Some clones in this sample may be carry-over from other donors' samples.

The gene calls are TRBV12-3 or TRBV12-4 and TRBJ2-7, with a possible D match to TRBD2 (6 bases). Trimming pared 9 bases from V and 11 bases from J, leaving 14 bases between. The CDR3 extends over 10 amino acids. CDR3 DNA sequence: TGTGCCAGTCGCGGGACCGAAGAGTACTTC. This gives the protein CASRGTEEYF.

This chain connects TRBV10-3 to TRBJ1-2, with D tentatively TRBD1 (6 bases). The germline CDR1 and CDR2 sequences are ENHRY and SYGVKD. The CDR3 length is 15 residues. Deletions cut 6 bases from V and 0 bases from J, with 14 bases between. The CDR3 sequence is CAIRVGQQSNYGYTF. The CDR3 bases are TGTGCCATCAGGGTAGGACAGCAGTCTAACTATGGCTACACCTTC.

V usage is TRBV28 and J usage is TRBJ2-5, with 10 bases identical to TRBD1. The CDR3 covers 15 residues. With V trimmed by 3 bases and J by 4 bases, 5 bases remained unmatched. CDR1 and CDR2 (germline): MDHEN, SYDVKM. CDR3 amino acids: CASSFATGGAETQYF. The CDR3 bases are TGTGCCAGCAGTTTCGCGACAGGGGGCGCAGAGACCCAGTACTTC.

This sequence joins TRBV28 and TRBJ2-5, with a possible D match to TRBD2 (5 bases). The V end was cut by 1 base, the J end by 5 bases, with 17 bases between. The CDR3 has 16 residues. Germline V gene sequence: CDR1 MDHEN, CDR2 SYDVKM. CDR3 in amino acids: CASSLYWAEGRETQYF. The DNA for the CDR3 is TGTGCCAGCAGTTTATATTGGGCTGAGGGTCGGGAGACCCAGTACTTC.

This clonotype was seen a handful of times. The J gene is TRBJ1-1, the V gene TRBV5-1; D possibly corresponds to TRBD1 (5 bases). Trimming removed 0 bases from V and 0 bases from J, with 9 bases in between. The CDR3 is 15 amino acids. The germline V gene has CDR1 SGHRS and CDR2 YFSETQ. In nucleotides, the CDR3 is TGCGCCAGCAGCTTGGATGGGGCTATGAACACTGAAGCTTTCTTT. Translated, it gives CASSLDGAMNTEAFF.

This clonotype was observed a handful of times. The chain joins TRBV6-1 to TRBJ2-5, with D unresolved. Germline lookup yields CDR1 MNHNS and CDR2 SASEGT. This CDR3 has 16 amino acids. The V end was cut by 7 bases, the J end by 0 bases, with 18 bases between. CDR3 bases: TGTGCCAGCACCACGTACTATTACACAAACCAAGAGACCCAGTACTTC. Translating gives CASTTYYYTNQETQYF.

This clonotype appeared a few times. This chain connects TRBV6-6 to TRBJ2-7; possibly TRBD1 for D (6 bases). V gave up 2 bases and J gave up 6 bases, with 14 bases separating them. CDR3 length: 14 residues. CDR1 MNHNY and CDR2 SVGAGI come from the germline V gene (reference sequence). The CDR3 protein is CASSYKVQGGEQYV. The CDR3, as DNA: TGTGCCAGCAGTTACAAGGTACAGGGCGGCGAGCAGTACGTC.